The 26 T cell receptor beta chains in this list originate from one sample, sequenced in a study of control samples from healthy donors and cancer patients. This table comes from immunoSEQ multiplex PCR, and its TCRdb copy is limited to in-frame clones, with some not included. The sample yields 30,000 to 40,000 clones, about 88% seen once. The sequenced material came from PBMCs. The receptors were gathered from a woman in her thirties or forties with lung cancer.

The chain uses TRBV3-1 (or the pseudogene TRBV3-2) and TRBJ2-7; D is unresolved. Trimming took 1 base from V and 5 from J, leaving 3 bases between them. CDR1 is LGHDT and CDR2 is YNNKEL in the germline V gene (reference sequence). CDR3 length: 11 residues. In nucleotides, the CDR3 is TGTGCCAGCAGCCAAGTAGACGAGCAGTACTTC. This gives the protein CASSQVDEQYF.

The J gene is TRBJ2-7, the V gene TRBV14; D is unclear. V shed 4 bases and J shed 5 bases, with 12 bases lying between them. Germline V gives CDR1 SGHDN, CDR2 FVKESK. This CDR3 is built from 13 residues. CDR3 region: CASSPQLGNEQYF. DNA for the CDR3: TGTGCCAGCAGCCCCCAGCTAGGGAACGAGCAGTACTTC.

The CDR3 DNA reads TGTGCCAGCACCCTAGGAGGTAATGAGCAGTTCTTC. Protein product: CASTLGGNEQFF. The rearrangement uses TRBV5-6 and TRBJ2-1; TRBD2 is a possible D gene (5 bases). Germline V gives CDR1 SGHDT, CDR2 YYEEEE. This CDR3 has 12 residues. V gave up 6 bases and J gave up 7 bases, with 11 bases separating them.

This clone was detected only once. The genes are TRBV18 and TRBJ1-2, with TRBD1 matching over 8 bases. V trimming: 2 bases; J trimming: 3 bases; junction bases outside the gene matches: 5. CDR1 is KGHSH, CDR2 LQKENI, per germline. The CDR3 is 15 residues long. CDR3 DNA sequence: TGTGCCAGCTCACCATACAAGACAGGGGACTATGGCTACACCTTC. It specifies CASSPYKTGDYGYTF.

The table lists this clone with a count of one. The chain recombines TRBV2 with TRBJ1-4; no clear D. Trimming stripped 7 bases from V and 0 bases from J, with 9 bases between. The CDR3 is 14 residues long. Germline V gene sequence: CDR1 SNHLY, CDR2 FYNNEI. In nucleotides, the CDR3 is TGTGCCAGCACCCTCGGTGCAACTAATGAAAAACTGTTTTTT. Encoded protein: CASTLGATNEKLFF.

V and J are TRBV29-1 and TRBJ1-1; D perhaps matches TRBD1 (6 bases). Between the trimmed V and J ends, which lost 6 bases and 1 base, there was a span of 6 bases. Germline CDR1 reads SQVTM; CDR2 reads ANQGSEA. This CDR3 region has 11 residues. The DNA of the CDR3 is TGCAGCGTGGGACAGAACACTGAAGCTTTCTTT. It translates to CSVGQNTEAFF.

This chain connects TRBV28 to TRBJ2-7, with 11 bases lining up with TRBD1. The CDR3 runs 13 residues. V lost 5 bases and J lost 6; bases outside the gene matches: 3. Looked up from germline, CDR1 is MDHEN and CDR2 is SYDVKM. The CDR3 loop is CASSPGTGGEQYF. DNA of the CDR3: TGTGCCAGCAGTCCCGGGACAGGGGGCGAGCAGTACTTC.

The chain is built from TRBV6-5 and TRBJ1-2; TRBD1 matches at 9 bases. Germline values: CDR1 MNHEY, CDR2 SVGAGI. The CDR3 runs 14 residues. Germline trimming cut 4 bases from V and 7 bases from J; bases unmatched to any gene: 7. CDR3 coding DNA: TGTGCCAGCAGTTCCCAGGGACAGGGACTTGGCTACACCTTC. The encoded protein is CASSSQGQGLGYTF.

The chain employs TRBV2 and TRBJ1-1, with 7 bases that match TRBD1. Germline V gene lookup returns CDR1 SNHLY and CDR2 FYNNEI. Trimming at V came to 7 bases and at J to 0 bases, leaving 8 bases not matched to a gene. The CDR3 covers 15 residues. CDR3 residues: CASMRDSGMNTEAFF. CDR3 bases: TGTGCCAGCATGAGGGACAGTGGGATGAACACTGAAGCTTTCTTT. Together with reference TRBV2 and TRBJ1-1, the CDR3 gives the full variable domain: EPEVTQTPSHQVTQMGQEVILRCVPISNHLYFYWYRQILGQKVEFLVSFYNNEISEKSEIFDDQFSVERPDGSNFTLKIRSTKLEDSAMYFCASMRDSGMNTEAFFGQGTRLTVV.

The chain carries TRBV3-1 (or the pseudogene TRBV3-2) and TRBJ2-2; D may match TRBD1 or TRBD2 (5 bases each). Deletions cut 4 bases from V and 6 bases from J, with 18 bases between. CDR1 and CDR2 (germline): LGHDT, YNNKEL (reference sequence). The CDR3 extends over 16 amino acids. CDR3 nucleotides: TGTGCCAGCAGCCGACGGCGGGTTATCAGGGCCGGGGAGCTGTTTTTT. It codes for CASSRRRVIRAGELFF.

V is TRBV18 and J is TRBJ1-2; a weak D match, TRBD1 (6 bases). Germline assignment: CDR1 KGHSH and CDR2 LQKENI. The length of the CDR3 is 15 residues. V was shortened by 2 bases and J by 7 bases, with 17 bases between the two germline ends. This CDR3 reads CASSPNQGNPPGYTF. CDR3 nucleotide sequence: TGTGCCAGCTCACCAAACCAGGGGAATCCCCCTGGCTACACCTTC.

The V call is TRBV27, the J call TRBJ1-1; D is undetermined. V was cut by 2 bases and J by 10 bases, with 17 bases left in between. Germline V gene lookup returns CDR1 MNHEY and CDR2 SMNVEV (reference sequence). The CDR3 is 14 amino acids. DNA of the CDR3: TGTGCCAGCAGTTTAAGGGTTAAGTTGAGAGGAGCTTTCTTT. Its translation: CASSLRVKLRGAFF.

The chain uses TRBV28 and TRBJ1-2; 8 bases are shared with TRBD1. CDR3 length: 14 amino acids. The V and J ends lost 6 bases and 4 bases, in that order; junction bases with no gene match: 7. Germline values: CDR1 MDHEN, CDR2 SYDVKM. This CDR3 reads CASRGTGRGYGYTF. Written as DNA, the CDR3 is TGTGCCAGCAGGGGGACAGGTCGGGGCTATGGCTACACCTTC.

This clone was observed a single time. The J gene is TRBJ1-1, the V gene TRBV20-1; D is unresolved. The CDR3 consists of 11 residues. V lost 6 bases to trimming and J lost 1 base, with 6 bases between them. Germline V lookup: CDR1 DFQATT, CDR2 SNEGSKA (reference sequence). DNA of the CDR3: TGCAGTGCCGCACCGAACACTGAAGCTTTCTTT. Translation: CSAAPNTEAFF.

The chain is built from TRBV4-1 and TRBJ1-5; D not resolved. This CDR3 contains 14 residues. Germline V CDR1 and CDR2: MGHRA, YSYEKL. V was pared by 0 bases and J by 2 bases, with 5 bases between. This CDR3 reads CASSQDWGNQPQHF. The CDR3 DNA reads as TGCGCCAGCAGCCAAGATTGGGGCAATCAGCCCCAGCATTTT.

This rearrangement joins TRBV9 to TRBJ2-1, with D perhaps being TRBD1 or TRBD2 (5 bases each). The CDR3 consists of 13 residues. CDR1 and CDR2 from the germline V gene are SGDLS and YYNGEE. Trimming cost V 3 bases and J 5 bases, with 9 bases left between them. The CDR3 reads CASSGGRNNEQFF. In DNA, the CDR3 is TGTGCCAGCAGCGGGGGGAGAAACAATGAGCAGTTCTTC.

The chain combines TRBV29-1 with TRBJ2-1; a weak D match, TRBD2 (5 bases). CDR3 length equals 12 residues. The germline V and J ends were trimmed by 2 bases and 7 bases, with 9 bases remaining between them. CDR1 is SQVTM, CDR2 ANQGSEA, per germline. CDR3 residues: CSVELRGNEQFF. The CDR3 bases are TGCAGCGTTGAACTTCGGGGAAATGAGCAGTTCTTC.

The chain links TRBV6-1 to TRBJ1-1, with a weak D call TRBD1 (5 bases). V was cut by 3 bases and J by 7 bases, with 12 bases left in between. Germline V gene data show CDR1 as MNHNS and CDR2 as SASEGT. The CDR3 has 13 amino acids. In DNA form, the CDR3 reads TGTGCCAGCAGTGACAGGGACCGAGGTGAAGCTTTCTTT. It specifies CASSDRDRGEAFF.

CDR3 residues: CSAGIREQYF. Here the CDR3 DNA reads TGCAGTGCAGGCATCCGAGAGCAGTACTTC. This rearrangement joins TRBV20-1 to TRBJ2-7; D remains ambiguous. V gave up 6 bases and J gave up 7 bases, with 10 bases separating them. The CDR3 is made up of 10 amino acids. Germline CDR1 reads DFQATT; CDR2 reads SNEGSKA (reference sequence).

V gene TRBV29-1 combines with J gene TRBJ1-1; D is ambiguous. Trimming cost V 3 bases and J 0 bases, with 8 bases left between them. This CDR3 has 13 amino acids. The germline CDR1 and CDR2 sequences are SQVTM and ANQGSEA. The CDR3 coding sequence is TGCAGCGTTGACCCGGGGATGAACACTGAAGCTTTCTTT. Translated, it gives CSVDPGMNTEAFF.

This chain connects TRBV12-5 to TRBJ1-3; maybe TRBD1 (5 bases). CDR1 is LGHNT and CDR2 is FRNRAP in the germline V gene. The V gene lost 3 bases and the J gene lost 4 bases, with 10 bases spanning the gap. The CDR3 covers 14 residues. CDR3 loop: CASGLTGEGNTIYF. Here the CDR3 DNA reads TGTGCTAGTGGTTTAACGGGGGAAGGAAACACCATATATTTT. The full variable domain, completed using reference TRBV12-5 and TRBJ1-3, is DARVTQTPRHKVTEMGQEVTMRCQPILGHNTVFWYRQTMMQGLELLAYFRNRAPLDDSGMPKDRFSAEMPDATLATLKIQPSEPRDSAVYFCASGLTGEGNTIYFGEGSWLTVV.

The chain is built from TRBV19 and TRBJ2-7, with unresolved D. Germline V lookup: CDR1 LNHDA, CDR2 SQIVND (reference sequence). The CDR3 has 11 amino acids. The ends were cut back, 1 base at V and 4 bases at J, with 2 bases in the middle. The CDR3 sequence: CASSIGYEQYF. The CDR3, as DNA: TGTGCCAGTAGTATAGGTTACGAGCAGTACTTC.

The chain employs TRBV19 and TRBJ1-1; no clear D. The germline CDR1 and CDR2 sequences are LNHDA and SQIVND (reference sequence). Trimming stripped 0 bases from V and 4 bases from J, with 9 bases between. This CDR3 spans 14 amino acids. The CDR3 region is CASSIDTRVTEAFF. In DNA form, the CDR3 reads TGTGCCAGTAGTATAGATACGAGGGTCACTGAAGCTTTCTTT.

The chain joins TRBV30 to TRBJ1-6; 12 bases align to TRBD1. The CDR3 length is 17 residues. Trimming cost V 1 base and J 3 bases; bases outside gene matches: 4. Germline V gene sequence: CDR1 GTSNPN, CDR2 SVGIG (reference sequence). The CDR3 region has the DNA TGTGCCTGGAGTGCCGGGACAGGGGGCTTCTATAATTCACCCCTCCACTTT. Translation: CAWSAGTGGFYNSPLHF. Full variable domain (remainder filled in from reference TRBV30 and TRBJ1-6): SQTIHQWPATLVQPVGSPLSLECTVEGTSNPNLYWYRQAAGRGLQLLFYSVGIGQISSEVPQNLSASRPQDRQFILSSKKLLLSDSGFYLCAWSAGTGGFYNSPLHFGNGTRLTVT.

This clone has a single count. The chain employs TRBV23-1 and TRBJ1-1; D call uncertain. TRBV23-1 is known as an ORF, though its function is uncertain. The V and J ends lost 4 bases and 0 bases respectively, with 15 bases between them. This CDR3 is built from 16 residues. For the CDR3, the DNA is TGCGCCAGCAGTCTGCTTAGGAGGAGCGTGAACACTGAAGCTTTCTTT. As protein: CASSLLRRSVNTEAFF.

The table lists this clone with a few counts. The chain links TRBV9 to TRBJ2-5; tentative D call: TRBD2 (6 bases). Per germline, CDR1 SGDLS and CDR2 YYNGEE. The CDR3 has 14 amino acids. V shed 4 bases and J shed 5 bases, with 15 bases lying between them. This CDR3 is CASSPGGTWETQYF. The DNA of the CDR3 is TGTGCCAGCAGCCCTGGGGGGACCTGGGAGACCCAGTACTTC.